This T cell receptor (beta chain) was sequenced in a study of T cells after somatic rescue of genetic block. V dropped 6 bases and J dropped 5 bases, with 16 bases sitting between them. There are 14 residues in the CDR3. The germline V gene encodes CDR1 LNHDA and CDR2 SQIVND (reference sequence). Profiling relied on immunoSEQ multiplex PCR, and the TCRdb table lists in-frame clones only, not all of them. The data hold tens of thousands of clones, with 90% to 97% observed a single time. The chain is built from TRBV19 and TRBJ1-1; D may be TRBD1 (5 bases). The TCR sequence derives from a child in the first two years of life. The source material was peripheral blood mononuclear cells (PBMCs). CDR3 DNA sequence: TGTGCCAGTAGACCGGACATGGCGAGGACTGAAGCTTTCTTT. Translating it yields CASRPDMARTEAFF.